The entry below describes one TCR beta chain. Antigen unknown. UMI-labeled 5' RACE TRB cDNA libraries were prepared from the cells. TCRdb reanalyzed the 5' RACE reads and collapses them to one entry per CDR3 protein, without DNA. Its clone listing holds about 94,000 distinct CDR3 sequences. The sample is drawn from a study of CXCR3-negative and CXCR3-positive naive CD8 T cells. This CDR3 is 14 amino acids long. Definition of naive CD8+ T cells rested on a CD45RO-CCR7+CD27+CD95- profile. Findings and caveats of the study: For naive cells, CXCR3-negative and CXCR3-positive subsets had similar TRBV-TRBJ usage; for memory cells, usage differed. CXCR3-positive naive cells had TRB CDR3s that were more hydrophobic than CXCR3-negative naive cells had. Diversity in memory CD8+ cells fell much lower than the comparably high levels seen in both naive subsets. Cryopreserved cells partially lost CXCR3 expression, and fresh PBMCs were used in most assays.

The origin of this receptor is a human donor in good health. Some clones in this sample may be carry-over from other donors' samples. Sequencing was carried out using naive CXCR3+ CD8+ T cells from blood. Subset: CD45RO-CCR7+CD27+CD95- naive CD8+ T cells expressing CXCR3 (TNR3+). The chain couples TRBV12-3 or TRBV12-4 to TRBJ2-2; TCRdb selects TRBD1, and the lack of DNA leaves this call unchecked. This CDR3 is CASSFQGNTGELFF.